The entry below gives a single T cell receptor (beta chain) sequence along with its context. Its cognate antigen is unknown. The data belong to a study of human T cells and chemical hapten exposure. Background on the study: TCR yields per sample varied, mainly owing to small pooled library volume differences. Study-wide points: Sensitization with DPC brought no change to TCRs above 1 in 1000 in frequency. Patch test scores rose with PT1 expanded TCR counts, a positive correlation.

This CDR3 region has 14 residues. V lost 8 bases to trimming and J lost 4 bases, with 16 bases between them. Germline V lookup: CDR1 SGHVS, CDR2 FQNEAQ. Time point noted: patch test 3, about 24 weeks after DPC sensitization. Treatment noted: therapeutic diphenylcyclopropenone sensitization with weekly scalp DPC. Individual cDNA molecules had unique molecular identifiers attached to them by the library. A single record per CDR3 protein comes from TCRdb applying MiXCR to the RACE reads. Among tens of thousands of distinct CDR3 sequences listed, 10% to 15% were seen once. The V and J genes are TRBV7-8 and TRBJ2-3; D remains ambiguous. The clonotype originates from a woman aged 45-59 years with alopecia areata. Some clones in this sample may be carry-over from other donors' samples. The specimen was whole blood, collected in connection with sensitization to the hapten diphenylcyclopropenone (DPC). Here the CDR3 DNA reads TGTGCCAGCGGACCCACCCGCTTTCCAGATACGCAGTATTTT. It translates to CASGPTRFPDTQYF.